This entry lists 20 T cell receptor beta chains sequenced from one sample in a study of cytomegalovirus exposure and HLA in healthy donors. A multiplex PCR was run with 60 Vbeta primers and 13 Jbeta primers. Generated by immunoSEQ multiplex PCR, the TCRdb table keeps only in-frame clones and is missing some. This sample has about 130,000 clones, with 72% found just once. Sequencing was carried out using PBMCs. All receptors come from a man aged 25-45 years in good health and CMV-seronegative.

This clone has only a few counts. This sequence joins TRBV4-3 and TRBJ1-1; D ambiguous. Per germline, CDR1 LGHNA and CDR2 YSLEER. The CDR3 has 14 residues. Trimming stripped 0 bases from V and 4 bases from J, with 9 bases between. CDR3 DNA sequence: TGCGCCAGCAGCCAAGATGGGCCACTCACTGAAGCTTTCTTT. This sequence encodes CASSQDGPLTEAFF.

This chain joins TRBV5-1 and TRBJ2-7; 7 bases map to TRBD1. Per the germline V gene, CDR1 is SGHRS and CDR2 is YFSETQ. V was clipped by 3 bases and J by 4 bases; unmatched bases: 7. The CDR3 runs 14 residues. CDR3 coding DNA: TGCGCCAGCAGCTCAGGCAGGGGGTCGTACGAGCAGTACTTC. It encodes CASSSGRGSYEQYF.

V and J are TRBV5-4 and TRBJ2-5; 15 bases are a match to TRBD2. The germline V gene has CDR1 SGHNT and CDR2 YYREEE (reference sequence). The CDR3 is 16 amino acids. The junction had 6 bases not matched to a gene; V was cut back by 6 bases and J by 3 bases. CDR3 loop: CASTVGLAGGKETQYF. The CDR3 DNA follows: TGTGCCAGCACCGTGGGACTAGCGGGGGGCAAAGAGACCCAGTACTTC.

V gene TRBV27 combines with J gene TRBJ2-3, with unresolved D. V lost 4 bases to trimming and J lost 8 bases, with 7 bases between them. The CDR3 totals 11 residues. The germline V gene encodes CDR1 MNHEY and CDR2 SMNVEV (reference sequence). CDR3 nucleotide sequence: TGTGCCAGCAGTTGGGCCGGTACGCAGTATTTT. Protein: CASSWAGTQYF.

A single count supports this clone. The chain carries TRBV10-3 and TRBJ2-7; 9 bases match TRBD1. From germline, CDR1 is ENHRY and CDR2 SYGVKD. The CDR3 runs 16 residues. With 0 bases clipped from V and 2 bases from J, the junction kept 5 bases outside the gene matches. In DNA, the CDR3 is TGTGCCATCAGTGAGTCGCAGGACAGGGGTGCCTACGAGCAGTACTTC. The encoded protein is CAISESQDRGAYEQYF.

The CDR3 DNA reads as TGCGCCAGCAGCGACCCCCGGGGGAACACTGAAGCTTTCTTT. Its translation: CASSDPRGNTEAFF. The V gene is TRBV5-1, the J gene TRBJ1-1; no firm D call. This CDR3 has 14 amino acids. Per germline, CDR1 SGHRS and CDR2 YFSETQ. Trimming shortened V by 4 bases and J by 1 base, and 11 bases separated the two germline ends. Together with reference TRBV5-1 and TRBJ1-1, the CDR3 gives the full variable domain: KAGVTQTPRYLIKTRGQQVTLSCSPISGHRSVSWYQQTPGQGLQFLFEYFSETQRNKGNFPGRFSGRQFSNSRSEMNVSTLELGDSALYLCASSDPRGNTEAFFGQGTRLTVV.

V gene TRBV27 combines with J gene TRBJ2-7; 9 nucleotides match TRBD2. This CDR3 comprises 15 residues. V gave up 1 base and J gave up 5 bases; unmatched junction bases: 6. Per germline, CDR1 MNHEY and CDR2 SMNVEV (reference sequence). The chain's CDR3 is CASSLYLAGTDEQYF. The CDR3 region has the DNA TGTGCCAGCAGTTTATATCTAGCGGGGACCGACGAGCAGTACTTC.

The gene calls are TRBV6-1 and TRBJ1-1; no definite D call. The ends were cut back, 5 bases at V and 0 bases at J, with 10 bases in the middle. Looked up from germline, CDR1 is MNHNS and CDR2 is SASEGT. This CDR3 region has 14 residues. The CDR3 loop is CASSPSLMNTEAFF. The CDR3 DNA sequence: TGTGCCAGCAGTCCGTCACTCATGAACACTGAAGCTTTCTTT.

The chain recombines TRBV5-6 with TRBJ1-2; 8 nucleotides match TRBD1. V lost 4 bases to trimming and J lost 4 bases; unmatched junction nucleotides: 6. CDR1 SGHDT and CDR2 YYEEEE come from the germline V gene. This CDR3 is 14 amino acids long. This CDR3 reads CASSPGQATYGYTF. The DNA of the CDR3 is TGTGCCAGCAGCCCGGGACAGGCCACCTATGGCTACACCTTC.

The chain employs TRBV7-8 and TRBJ2-7; no firm D call. CDR3 size: 15 residues. The germline V and J ends were trimmed by 1 base and 4 bases, with 14 bases remaining between them. Germline CDR1 and CDR2: SGHVS and FQNEAQ. The CDR3 sequence: CASSLVGMDGYEQYF. The CDR3 DNA follows: TGTGCCAGCAGCTTAGTGGGCATGGATGGGTACGAGCAGTACTTC.

This rearrangement joins TRBV25-1 to TRBJ2-6; unclear D gene. From germline, CDR1 is MGHDK and CDR2 SYGVNS. The CDR3 covers 13 residues. The germline V and J ends were trimmed by 5 bases and 2 bases, with 4 bases remaining between them. CDR3 amino acids: CASSFAGANVLTF. For the CDR3, the DNA is TGTGCCAGCAGTTTCGCTGGGGCCAACGTCCTGACTTTC.

This clone was observed a handful of times. The chain combines TRBV27 with TRBJ1-6; 7 nucleotides line up with TRBD1. V lost 3 bases, J lost 11 bases, and 19 bases stayed unmatched. This CDR3 spans 18 amino acids. CDR1 and CDR2 from the germline V gene are MNHEY and SMNVEV (reference sequence). CDR3 residues: CASSFSSPSDRSRAPLHF. The DNA for the CDR3 is TGTGCCAGCAGTTTTTCCTCCCCCTCGGACAGGAGCCGGGCACCCCTCCACTTT.

J is TRBJ2-1 and V is TRBV4-1; D gene unclear. Germline loops: CDR1 MGHRA, CDR2 YSYEKL. The CDR3 covers 16 residues. Trimming cost V 1 base and J 0 bases, with 10 bases left between them. The CDR3 spells CASSQVGKSSYNEQFF. DNA of the CDR3: TGCGCCAGCAGCCAAGTCGGTAAGAGCTCCTACAATGAGCAGTTCTTC.

The rearrangement joins TRBV2 to TRBJ2-7, with a weak D call TRBD1 (6 bases). V was cut by 1 base and J by 5 bases, with 12 bases left in between. Germline V gene sequence: CDR1 SNHLY, CDR2 FYNNEI. This CDR3 contains 14 residues. This chain's CDR3 is CASSEEQGGHEQYF. The DNA of the CDR3 is TGTGCCAGCAGTGAAGAACAGGGTGGCCACGAGCAGTACTTC.

The gene calls are TRBV9 and TRBJ2-5; 8 positions match TRBD1. The CDR3 totals 16 residues. CDR1 is SGDLS and CDR2 is YYNGEE in the germline V gene. After removal of 3 bases from V and 0 bases from J, the junction contained 7 bases not matched to a gene. DNA for the CDR3: TGTGCCAGCAGCGCCCGGGACAGGAGGTACCAAGAGACCCAGTACTTC. Protein: CASSARDRRYQETQYF.

This chain connects TRBV5-1 to TRBJ1-1, with 11 bases fitting TRBD1. J lost 4 bases, V lost 4 bases, and 12 bases had no gene match. CDR3 length equals 17 residues. Germline CDR1 is SGHRS and CDR2 is YFSETQ. The CDR3, as DNA: TGCGCCAGCAGCCTAGCAGGACAGGGGGCAGCGGGCACTGAAGCTTTCTTT. Amino acids: CASSLAGQGAAGTEAFF.

The chain uses TRBV10-3 and TRBJ1-5; 8 bases are a match to TRBD1. The CDR3 runs 16 residues. The germline V gene encodes CDR1 ENHRY and CDR2 SYGVKD. The V and J ends lost 10 bases and 3 bases, in that order; junction bases with no gene match: 14. DNA for the CDR3: TGTGCCACCAAAGCTCCCGGACAGGGACCCAATCAGCCCCAGCATTTT. Residues: CATKAPGQGPNQPQHF.

The chain combines TRBV7-9 with TRBJ2-2, with a weak D call TRBD1 (6 bases). This CDR3 contains 15 residues. V dropped 5 bases and J dropped 1 base, with 11 bases sitting between them. Germline loops: CDR1 SEHNR, CDR2 FQNEAQ (reference sequence). This CDR3 reads CASSVWGQNTGELFF. As DNA, the CDR3 is TGTGCCAGCAGCGTTTGGGGACAGAACACCGGGGAGCTGTTTTTT.

In its sample, this clone was seen once. This chain's CDR3 is CASSLAGTGRKTFF. The CDR3 nucleotides are TGTGCCAGCAGCTTAGCTGGGACAGGGAGAAAGACTTTCTTT. V usage is TRBV11-2 and J usage is TRBJ1-1, with 9 nucleotides matching TRBD1. CDR1 and CDR2 from the germline V gene are SGHAT and FQNNGV. The trim removed 1 base at V and 12 bases at J, leaving 9 bases unmatched. This CDR3 spans 14 amino acids.

This clone was observed a handful of times. V and J are TRBV10-2 and TRBJ2-1, with TRBD2 matching 10 bases. CDR3 length: 17 residues. The V segment lost 6 bases and the J segment 6 bases; nucleotides outside the gene matches: 14. Germline V gene lookup returns CDR1 WSHSY and CDR2 SAAADI. CDR3 amino acids: CASSTPSGGTPGNEQFF. CDR3 nucleotide sequence: TGCGCCAGCAGCACTCCTAGCGGGGGTACCCCTGGCAATGAGCAGTTCTTC.